The sequence of this TCR beta chain was determined in a study of T cell responses to AZD1222 COVID-19 vaccine. With 7 bases removed from V and 6 bases from J, the gap between germline ends came to 13 bases. CDR3 length: 13 amino acids. Germline assignment: CDR1 MDHEN and CDR2 SYDVKM. Sequencing was performed with immunoSEQ multiplex PCR; in TCRdb, only in-frame clones are kept and a portion is missing. The sample lists around 100,000 clones, about 89% occurring once. The J gene is TRBJ2-1, the V gene TRBV28; weak D call: TRBD2 (6 bases). This clonotype was sampled from an adult who received the AZD1222 COVID-19 vaccine. This specimen was peripheral blood, taken 28 days after the second AZD1222 dose. The CDR3 reads CASTPAEGNEQFF. CDR3 bases: TGTGCCAGCACTCCCGCGGAGGGCAATGAGCAGTTCTTC.